This T cell receptor beta chain was recorded in a study of glioma-infiltrating T cells after dendritic cell vaccination. CDR3 length: 13 residues. CDR1 and CDR2 from the germline V gene are SGHDT and YYEEEE. V gave up 6 bases and J gave up 5 bases; unmatched junction bases: 7. Time point described: after dendritic cell vaccination, including at tumor progression/relapse. Only patients with spare fresh-frozen tumor and over two years of follow-up were included. This clone was seen a few times. Some clones are missing from TCRdb's copy, which holds only in-frame ones; the method was immunoSEQ multiplex PCR. The data contain fewer than 85,000 clones, around nine tenths of them seen just once; the ten biggest clones take up more than 2%.

The rearrangement uses TRBV5-6 and TRBJ2-7, with 8 nucleotides matching TRBD1. Sequencing was performed on blood, taken after dendritic cell vaccination. This clonotype was obtained from a human donor with glioblastoma. The CDR3: CASTILQGDEQYF. CDR3 DNA sequence: TGTGCCAGCACCATTTTACAGGGGGACGAGCAGTACTTC.